One and the same sample provided the 4 T cell receptor beta chains below, sequenced in a study of cytotoxic CD8 clonotypes in ibrutinib-treated CLL. Assay used: immunoSEQ multiplex PCR; TCRdb lists only in-frame clones, some missing. This table holds about 120,000 clones, 58% found once. The input for sequencing was PBMCs, taken after 24 months of ibrutinib treatment. The receptors were sampled from a human donor with chronic lymphocytic leukemia.

The chain carries TRBV27 and TRBJ2-7; 8 nucleotides agree with TRBD1. Germline V lookup: CDR1 MNHEY, CDR2 SMNVEV (reference sequence). The CDR3 is 14 amino acids. The V gene end was trimmed by 7 bases and the J gene end by 2 bases; junction bases not matched to a gene: 7. CDR3 protein: CASTPAGGPYEQYF. CDR3 DNA: TGTGCCAGCACCCCGGCAGGGGGCCCCTACGAGCAGTACTTC.

The chain combines TRBV4-1 with TRBJ2-1; D gene ambiguous. Trimming took 4 bases from V and 3 from J, leaving 13 bases between them. The CDR3 consists of 15 residues. Germline assignment: CDR1 MGHRA and CDR2 YSYEKL. The CDR3 DNA is TGCGCCAGCAGCCCCCCGGGTGGGTTCTACAATGAGCAGTTCTTC. Its protein product is CASSPPGGFYNEQFF.

This clone was counted once. This chain uses TRBV18 with TRBJ2-1; 9 positions match TRBD2. CDR3 length equals 15 residues. CDR1 is KGHSH and CDR2 is LQKENI in the germline V gene. The ends lost 8 bases at V and 5 bases at J; junction bases unmatched: 10. The CDR3: CASHLAGLNHNEQFF. The CDR3, as DNA: TGTGCCAGCCACCTAGCGGGGTTAAACCACAATGAGCAGTTCTTC.

This clone was detected a few times. The chain is built from TRBV30 and TRBJ2-7; D is unclear. The V gene lost 4 bases and the J gene lost 3 bases, with 13 bases spanning the gap. Germline lookup yields CDR1 GTSNPN and CDR2 SVGIG (reference sequence). This CDR3 spans 13 amino acids. CDR3: CAWTPEPSYEQYF. The CDR3 nucleotides are TGTGCCTGGACTCCAGAACCGAGCTACGAGCAGTACTTC.